The subject of this entry is one TCR beta chain. Libraries were prepared by immunoSEQ multiplex PCR; TCRdb keeps only in-frame clonotypes and omits some of them. Of some 200,000 clones listed, 84% are singletons. The data originate from a study of cytomegalovirus exposure and HLA in healthy donors. The CDR3 covers 14 residues. Germline V lookup: CDR1 SGHRS, CDR2 YFSETQ. V shed 5 bases and J 8 bases; nucleotides not matched to a gene: 6. This chain uses TRBV5-1 with TRBJ2-1; 11 nucleotides match TRBD2. The receptor's source is a woman in her 30s in good health and CMV-seropositive. Sequences were obtained from PBMCs. The DNA for the CDR3 is TGCGCCAGCAGATTTAGCGGGAGGGCCGATGAGCAGTTCTTC. It yields the protein CASRFSGRADEQFF.